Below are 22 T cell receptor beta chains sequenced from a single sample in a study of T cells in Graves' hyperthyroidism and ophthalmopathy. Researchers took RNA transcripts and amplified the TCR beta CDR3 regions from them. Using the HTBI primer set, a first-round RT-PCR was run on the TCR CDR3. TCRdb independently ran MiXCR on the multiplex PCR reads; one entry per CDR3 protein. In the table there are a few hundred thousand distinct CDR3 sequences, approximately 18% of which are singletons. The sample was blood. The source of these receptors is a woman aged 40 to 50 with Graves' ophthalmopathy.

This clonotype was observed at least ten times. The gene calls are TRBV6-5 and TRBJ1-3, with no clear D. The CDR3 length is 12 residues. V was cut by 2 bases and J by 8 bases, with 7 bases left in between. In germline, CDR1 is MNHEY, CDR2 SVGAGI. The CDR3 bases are TGTGCCAGCAGTTACCCGCCCGACACCATATATTTT. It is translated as CASSYPPDTIYF.

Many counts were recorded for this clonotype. The CDR3 sequence: CASSYPRDRREAFF. In DNA, the CDR3 is TGTGCCAGCAGCTATCCTAGGGACCGACGTGAAGCTTTCTTT. V and J are TRBV7-2 and TRBJ1-1; weak D call: TRBD1 (5 bases). Germline V lookup: CDR1 SGHTA, CDR2 FQGNSA. CDR3 length: 14 residues. V was clipped by 4 bases and J by 7 bases, with 16 bases between them.

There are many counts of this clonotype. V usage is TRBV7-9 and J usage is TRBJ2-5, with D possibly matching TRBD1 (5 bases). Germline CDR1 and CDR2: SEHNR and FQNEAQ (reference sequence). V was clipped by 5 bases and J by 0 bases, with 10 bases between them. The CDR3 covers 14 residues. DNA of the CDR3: TGTGCCAGCAGCCGACAGCCAAACCAAGAGACCCAGTACTTC. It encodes CASSRQPNQETQYF.

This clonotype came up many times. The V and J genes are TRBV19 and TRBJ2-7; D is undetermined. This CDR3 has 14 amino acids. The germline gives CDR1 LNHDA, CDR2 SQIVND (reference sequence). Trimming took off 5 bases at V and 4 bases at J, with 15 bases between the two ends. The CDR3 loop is CASSPTPIVYEQYF. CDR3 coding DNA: TGTGCCAGTAGTCCTACACCCATTGTATACGAGCAGTACTTC.

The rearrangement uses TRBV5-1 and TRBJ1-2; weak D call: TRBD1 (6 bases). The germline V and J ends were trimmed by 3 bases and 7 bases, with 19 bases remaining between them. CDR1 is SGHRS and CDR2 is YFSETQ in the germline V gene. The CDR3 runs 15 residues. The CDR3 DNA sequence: TGCGCCAGCAGCTACACCTCAGGGGAGGCGAGTGGCTACACCTTC. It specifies CASSYTSGEASGYTF.

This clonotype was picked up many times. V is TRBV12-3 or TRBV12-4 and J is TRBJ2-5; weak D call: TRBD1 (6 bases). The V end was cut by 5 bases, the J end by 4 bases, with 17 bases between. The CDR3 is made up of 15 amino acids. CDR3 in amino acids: CASSRGQQGGETQYF. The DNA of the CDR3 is TGTGCCAGCAGTCGAGGACAGCAAGGGGGAGAGACCCAGTACTTC.

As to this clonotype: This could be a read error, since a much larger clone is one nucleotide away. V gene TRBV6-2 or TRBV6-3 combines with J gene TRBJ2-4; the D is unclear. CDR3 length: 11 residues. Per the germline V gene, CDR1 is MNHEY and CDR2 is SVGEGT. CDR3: CASSQRNIQCF. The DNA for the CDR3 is TGTGCCAGCAGCCAACGGAACATTCAGTGCTTC.

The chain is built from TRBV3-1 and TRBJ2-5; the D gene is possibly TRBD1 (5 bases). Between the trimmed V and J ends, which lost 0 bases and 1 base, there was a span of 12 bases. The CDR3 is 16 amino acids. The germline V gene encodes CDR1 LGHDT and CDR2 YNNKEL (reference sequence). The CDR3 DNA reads TGTGCCAGCAGCCAAGAGGTGGGGCGTTTCCAAGAGACCCAGTACTTC. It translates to CASSQEVGRFQETQYF.

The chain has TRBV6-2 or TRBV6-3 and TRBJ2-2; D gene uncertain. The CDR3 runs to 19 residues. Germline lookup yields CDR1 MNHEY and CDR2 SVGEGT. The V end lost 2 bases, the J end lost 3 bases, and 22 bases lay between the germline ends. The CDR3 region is CASSYPKNEVAPYTGELFF. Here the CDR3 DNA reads TGTGCCAGCAGTTACCCTAAAAATGAGGTGGCACCCTACACCGGGGAGCTGTTTTTT.

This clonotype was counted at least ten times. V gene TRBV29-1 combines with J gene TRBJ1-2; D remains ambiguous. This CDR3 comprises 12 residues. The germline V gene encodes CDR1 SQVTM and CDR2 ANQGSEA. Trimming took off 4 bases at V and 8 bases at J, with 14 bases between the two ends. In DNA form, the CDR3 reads TGCAGCGTTGGTGACGGGCTCAGGGGCTACACCTTC. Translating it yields CSVGDGLRGYTF.

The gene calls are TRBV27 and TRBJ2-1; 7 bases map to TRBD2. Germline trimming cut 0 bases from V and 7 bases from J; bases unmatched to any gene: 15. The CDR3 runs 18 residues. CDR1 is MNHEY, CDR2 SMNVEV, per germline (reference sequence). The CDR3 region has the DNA TGTGCCAGCAGTTTATCCCCAATTAGCCTCGGGAGGAGGAATGAGCAGTTCTTC. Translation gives CASSLSPISLGRRNEQFF.

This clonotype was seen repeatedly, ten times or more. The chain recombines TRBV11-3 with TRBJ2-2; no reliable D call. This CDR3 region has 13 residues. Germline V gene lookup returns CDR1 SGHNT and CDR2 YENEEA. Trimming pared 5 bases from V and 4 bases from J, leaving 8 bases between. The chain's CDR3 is CASSTDATGELFF. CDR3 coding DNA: TGTGCCAGCAGCACCGACGCCACCGGGGAGCTGTTTTTT.

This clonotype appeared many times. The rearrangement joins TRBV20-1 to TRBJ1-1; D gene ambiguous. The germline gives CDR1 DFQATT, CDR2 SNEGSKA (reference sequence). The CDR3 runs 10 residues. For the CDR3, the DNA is TGCAGCGCGACAATCACTGAAGCTTTCTTT. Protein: CSATITEAFF.

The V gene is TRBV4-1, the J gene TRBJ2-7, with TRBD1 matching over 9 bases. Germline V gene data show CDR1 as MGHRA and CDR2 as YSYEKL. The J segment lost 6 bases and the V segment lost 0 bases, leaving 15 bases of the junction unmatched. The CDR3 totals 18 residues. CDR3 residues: CASSQDHLGQGLEGEQYF. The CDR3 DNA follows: TGCGCCAGCAGCCAAGACCACCTAGGACAGGGGTTGGAAGGCGAGCAGTACTTC.

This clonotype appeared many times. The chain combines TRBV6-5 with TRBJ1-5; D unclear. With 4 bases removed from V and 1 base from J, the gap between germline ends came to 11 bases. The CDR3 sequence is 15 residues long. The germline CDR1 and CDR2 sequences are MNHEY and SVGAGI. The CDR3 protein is CASSFLGKSNQPQHF. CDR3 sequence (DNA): TGTGCCAGCAGTTTCCTCGGGAAAAGCAATCAGCCCCAGCATTTT.

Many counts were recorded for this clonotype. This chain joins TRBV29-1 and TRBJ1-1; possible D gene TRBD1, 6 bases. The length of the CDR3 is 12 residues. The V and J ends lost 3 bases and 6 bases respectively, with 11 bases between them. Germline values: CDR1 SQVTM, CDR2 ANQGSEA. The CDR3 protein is CSVDSGAAEAFF. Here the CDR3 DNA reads TGCAGCGTTGATTCAGGGGCCGCTGAAGCTTTCTTT.

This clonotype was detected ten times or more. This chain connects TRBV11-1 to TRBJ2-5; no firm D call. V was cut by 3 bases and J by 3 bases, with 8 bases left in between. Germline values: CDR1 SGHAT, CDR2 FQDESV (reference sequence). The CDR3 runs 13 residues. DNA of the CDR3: TGTGCCAGCAGCTTTAATTTGAAAGAGACCCAGTACTTC. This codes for CASSFNLKETQYF.

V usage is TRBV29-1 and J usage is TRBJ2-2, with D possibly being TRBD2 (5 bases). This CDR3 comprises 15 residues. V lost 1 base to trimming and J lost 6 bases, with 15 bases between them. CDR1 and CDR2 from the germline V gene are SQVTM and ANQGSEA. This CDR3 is CSVEGGEGNAGELFF. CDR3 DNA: TGCAGCGTTGAAGGTGGTGAGGGAAACGCCGGGGAGCTGTTTTTT.

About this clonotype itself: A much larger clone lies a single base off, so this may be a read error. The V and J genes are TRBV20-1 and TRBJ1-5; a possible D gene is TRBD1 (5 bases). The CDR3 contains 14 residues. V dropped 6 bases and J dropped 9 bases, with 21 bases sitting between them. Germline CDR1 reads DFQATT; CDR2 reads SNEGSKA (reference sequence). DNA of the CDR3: TGCAGTGCCATGGGACCGTCGAGGTCTCGGCCCCAGCATTTT. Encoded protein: CSAMGPSRSRPQHF.

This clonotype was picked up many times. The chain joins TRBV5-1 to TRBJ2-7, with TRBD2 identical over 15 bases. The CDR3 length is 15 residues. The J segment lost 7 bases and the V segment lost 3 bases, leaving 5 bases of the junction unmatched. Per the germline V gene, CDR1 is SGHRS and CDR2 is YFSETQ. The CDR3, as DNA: TGCGCCAGCAGCTCGGGACTAGCGGGAGGTGGAGAGCAGTACTTC. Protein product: CASSSGLAGGGEQYF.

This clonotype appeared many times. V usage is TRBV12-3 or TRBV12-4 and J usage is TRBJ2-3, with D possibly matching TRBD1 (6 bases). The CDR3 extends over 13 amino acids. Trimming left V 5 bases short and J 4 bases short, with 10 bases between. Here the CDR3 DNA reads TGTGCCAGCAGTCTACAGGGCGCAGATACGCAGTATTTT. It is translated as CASSLQGADTQYF.

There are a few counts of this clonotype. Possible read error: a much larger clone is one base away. Written as DNA, the CDR3 is TGCAGTTCTAGGACAGCTGCTAACTATGGCTACACCTTC. This codes for CSSRTAANYGYTF. The chain couples TRBV20-1 to TRBJ1-2; tentatively, D is TRBD1 (6 bases). Looked up from germline, CDR1 is DFQATT and CDR2 is SNEGSKA (reference sequence). The CDR3 loop spans 13 amino acids.